The next 9 T cell receptor beta chains were all read from a single sample in a study of cytomegalovirus exposure and HLA in healthy donors (TCRdb year 2017). The receptor library was made with the immunoSEQ multiplex PCR assay. For the multiplex PCR, a mixture combining 60 forward primers for TCR Vbeta segments and 13 reverse primers for TCR Jbeta segments was used. Sourced from immuneACCESS, this table was stored by TCRdb with only in-frame sequences that have V and J called. A share of the clones is absent; for the studies checked, an unresolved V gene accounts for under half, and the remainder has no known explanation. The sample data list about 160,000 clones, and around four fifths of these were observed just once. The top ten constitute approximately 11% of the sample. Sequences were obtained from PBMCs. Receptors originate from a man aged 50 or older in good health and CMV-seropositive.

Points on this clone: The same CDR3 is also encoded by other DNA sequences in this sample. The chain employs TRBV28 and TRBJ1-3; the D is unclear. This CDR3 comprises 14 residues. CDR1 MDHEN and CDR2 SYDVKM come from the germline V gene. Between the trimmed V and J ends, which lost 3 bases and 4 bases, there was a span of 10 bases. The CDR3 nucleotides read TGTGCCAGCAGTTTCGGCGGCTCGGGAAACACCATATATTTT. It yields the protein CASSFGGSGNTIYF.

The genes are TRBV15 and TRBJ2-7, with D tentatively TRBD1 (5 bases). Germline lookup yields CDR1 LNHNV and CDR2 YYDKDF (reference sequence). This CDR3 spans 12 amino acids. Trimming took off 3 bases at V and 6 bases at J, with 9 bases between the two ends. For the CDR3, the DNA is TGTGCCACCAGCAGCAGGGTTTCCGAGCAGTACTTC. It encodes CATSSRVSEQYF.

This clone has a single count. The V gene is TRBV4-1, the J gene TRBJ1-4, with 9 bases that match TRBD1. CDR1 and CDR2 (germline): MGHRA, YSYEKL. V lost 4 bases and J lost 8; bases outside the gene matches: 5. CDR3 length equals 14 residues. In nucleotides, the CDR3 is TGCGCCAGCAGCCTACGACAGGGGGACGAAAAACTGTTTTTT. Residues: CASSLRQGDEKLFF.

This clone turned up a few times. The rearrangement uses TRBV7-3 and TRBJ2-5, with 9 bases identical to TRBD2. Losses at the gene ends were 5 bases for V and 4 bases for J; bases not matched to a gene: 11. The CDR3 has 16 residues. Germline CDR1 and CDR2: SGHTA and FQGTGA. This CDR3 is CASSRGLAGAAETQYF. CDR3 sequence (DNA): TGTGCCAGCAGCCGCGGTTTAGCGGGGGCGGCAGAGACCCAGTACTTC.

The sample holds a few counts of this clone. V is TRBV7-2 and J is TRBJ1-3, with D unresolved. V was pared by 1 base and J by 1 base, with 11 bases between. Germline V lookup: CDR1 SGHTA, CDR2 FQGNSA. This CDR3 comprises 16 residues. The CDR3 sequence is CASSLVEVRSGNTIYF. The DNA of the CDR3 is TGTGCCAGCAGCTTAGTAGAGGTTCGTTCTGGAAACACCATATATTTT.

The chain combines TRBV19 with TRBJ2-1, with 12 bases lining up with TRBD2. The CDR3 has 20 amino acids. Trimming took 1 base from V and 5 from J; bases not matched to a gene: 15. Per the germline V gene, CDR1 is LNHDA and CDR2 is SQIVND (reference sequence). The CDR3 bases are TGTGCCAGTAGTATAGGGGCGAGGGCTAGCGGGAGGGAAGGAAACAATGAGCAGTTCTTC. It translates to CASSIGARASGREGNNEQFF.

For the CDR3, the DNA is TGTGCCAGCAGCACTCGGACAGGCTACGAGCAGTACTTC. Its translation is CASSTRTGYEQYF. The gene calls are TRBV7-2 and TRBJ2-7, with 7 bases matching TRBD1. CDR1 SGHTA and CDR2 FQGNSA come from the germline V gene. V lost 5 bases and J lost 3; bases outside the gene matches: 4. There are 13 residues in the CDR3.

The J gene is TRBJ2-5, the V gene TRBV5-1; a weak D match, TRBD2 (5 bases). The CDR3 consists of 16 residues. V was trimmed by 1 base and J by 1 base, leaving 14 bases between them. Germline CDR1 and CDR2: SGHRS and YFSETQ. The CDR3 spells CASSLRLGRAQETQYF. The CDR3 DNA is TGCGCCAGCAGCTTGCGGCTTGGGCGGGCCCAAGAGACCCAGTACTTC.

The chain employs TRBV4-2 and TRBJ2-1; D remains ambiguous. The CDR3 contains 16 residues. Germline V gene sequence: CDR1 LGHNA, CDR2 YNFKEQ. The V end was cut by 0 bases, the J end by 9 bases, with 18 bases between. The CDR3 DNA is TGTGCCAGCAGCCAAGAAGGCTCTACTACCGGCATTGAGCAGTTCTTC. Its translation is CASSQEGSTTGIEQFF.